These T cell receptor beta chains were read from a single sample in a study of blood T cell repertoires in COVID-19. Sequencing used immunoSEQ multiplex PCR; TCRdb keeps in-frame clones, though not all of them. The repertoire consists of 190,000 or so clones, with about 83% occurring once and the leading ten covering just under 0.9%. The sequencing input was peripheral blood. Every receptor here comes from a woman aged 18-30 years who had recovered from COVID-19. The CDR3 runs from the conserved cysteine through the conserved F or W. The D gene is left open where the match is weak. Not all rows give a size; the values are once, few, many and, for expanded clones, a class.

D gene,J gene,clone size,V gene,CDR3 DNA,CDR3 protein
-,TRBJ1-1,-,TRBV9,TGTGCCAGCAGCAAAGACACGAACACTGAAGCTTTCTTT,CASSKDTNTEAFF
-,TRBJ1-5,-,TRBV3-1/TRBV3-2,TGTGCCAGCAGTTACGGGAATCAGCCCCAGCATTTT,CASSYGNQPQHF
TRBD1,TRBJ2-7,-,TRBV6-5,TGTGCCAGCAAGAACCGGGACAGGGCCTACGAGCAGTACTTC,CASKNRDRAYEQYF
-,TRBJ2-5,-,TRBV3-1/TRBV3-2,TGTGCCAGCAGCCAAGTATCAGAGACCCAGTACTTC,CASSQVSETQYF
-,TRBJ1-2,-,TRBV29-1,TGCAGCGTTGCGGGGGTTACCTATGGCTACACCTTC,CSVAGVTYGYTF
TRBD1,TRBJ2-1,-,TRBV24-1,TGTGCCACCAGTGATGCACTGACAGGGAATGAGCAGTTCTTC,CATSDALTGNEQFF
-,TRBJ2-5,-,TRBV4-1,TGCGCCAGCAGCCCGTTACAGGGCGCGAGGGAGACCCAGTACTTC,CASSPLQGARETQYF
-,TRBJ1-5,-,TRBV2,TGTGCCAGCAGTGAAGTGCGAGGGTCCAATCAGCCCCAGCATTTT,CASSEVRGSNQPQHF
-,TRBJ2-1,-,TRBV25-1,TGTGCCAGCAGTGTCATCCGGGACGGGAGTGAGCAGTTCTTC,CASSVIRDGSEQFF
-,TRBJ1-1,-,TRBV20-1,TGCAGTGCTAGTAACAGTCCGATGAACACTGAAGCTTTCTTT,CSASNSPMNTEAFF
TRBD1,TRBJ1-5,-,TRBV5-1,TGCGCCAGCAGCTTAAGGACAGGGGTTCAGCCCCAGCATTTT,CASSLRTGVQPQHF
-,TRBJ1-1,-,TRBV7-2,TGTGCCAGCAGCTTAGACTCGGTTAGCACTGAAGCTTTCTTT,CASSLDSVSTEAFF
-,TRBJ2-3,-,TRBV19,TGTGCCAGTACCAAAAGCGGTTTTTACACAGATACGCAGTATTTT,CASTKSGFYTDTQYF
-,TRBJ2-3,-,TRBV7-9,TGTGCCAGCAGCTTACGGGCAGATACGCAGTATTTT,CASSLRADTQYF
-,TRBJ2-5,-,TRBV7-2,TGTGCCAGCAGCTTAGTATCCCTGGGGGGACAAGAGACCCAGTACTTC,CASSLVSLGGQETQYF
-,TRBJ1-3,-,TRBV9,TGTGCCAGCAGCGGGCCCCAGGGTGGAAACACCATATATTTT,CASSGPQGGNTIYF
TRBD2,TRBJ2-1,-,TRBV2,TGTGCCAGCAGGATAAGGACTAGCGGGGCAAATGAGCAGTTCTTC,CASRIRTSGANEQFF
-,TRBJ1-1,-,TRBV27,TGTGCCAGCCATACCAGCGTAGGAGCTTTCTTT,CASHTSVGAFF
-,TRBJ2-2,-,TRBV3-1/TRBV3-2,TGTGCCTCCAGGGGGGAAGCCGGGGAGCTGTTTTTT,CASRGEAGELFF
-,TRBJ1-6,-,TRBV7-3,TGTGCCAGCAGCTCCGATACAGGGTTCGGTTCACCCCTCCACTTT,CASSSDTGFGSPLHF
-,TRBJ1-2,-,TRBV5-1,TGCGCCAGCAGCTTGGCCCGGAGCGTCGACAACTATGGCTACACCTTC,CASSLARSVDNYGYTF
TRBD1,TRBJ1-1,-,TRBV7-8,TGTGCCAGCAGCTTAAGACAGGGAACTGAAGCTTTCTTT,CASSLRQGTEAFF
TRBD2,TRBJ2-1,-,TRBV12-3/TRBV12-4,TGTGCCAGCAGCGGGGGGATGATCAATGAGCAGTTCTTC,CASSGGMINEQFF
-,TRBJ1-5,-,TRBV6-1,TGTGCCAGCAGTGAATTCCACGGGGTCCGGGGCAATCAGCCCCAGCATTTT,CASSEFHGVRGNQPQHF
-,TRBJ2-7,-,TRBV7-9,TGTGCCAGCAGCTTAGCTACAGGGCTCTCCTACGAGCAGTACTTC,CASSLATGLSYEQYF
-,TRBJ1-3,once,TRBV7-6,TGTGCCAGCAGCCCTAGAACAGGATCGGGAAACACCATATATTTT,CASSPRTGSGNTIYF
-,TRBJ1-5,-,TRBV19,TGTGCCAGTAGTATATCGGGGGGCGACAATCGGCCCCAGCATTTT,CASSISGGDNRPQHF
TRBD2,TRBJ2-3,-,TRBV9,TGTGCCAGCAATTCCGGGACTAGCCACGCTGATACGCAGTATTTT,CASNSGTSHADTQYF
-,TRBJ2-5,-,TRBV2,TGTGCCAGCAGGGGGGCCTGGCCTTACCAAGAGACCCAGTACTTC,CASRGAWPYQETQYF
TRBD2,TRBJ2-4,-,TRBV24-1,TGTGCCACCAGTCCCTCCCAGGGAGGGAACATTCAGTACTTC,CATSPSQGGNIQYF
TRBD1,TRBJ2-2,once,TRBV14,TGTGCCAGCAGCCCAGGACAGGTGAACACCGGGGAGCTGTTTTTT,CASSPGQVNTGELFF
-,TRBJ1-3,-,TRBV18,TGTGCCAGCTCACCAATTAGAGACTCTGGAAACACCATATATTTT,CASSPIRDSGNTIYF
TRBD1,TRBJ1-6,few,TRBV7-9,TGTGCCAGCAGCCCTTGGCGGGGACAGGGTTATTCACCCCTCCACTTT,CASSPWRGQGYSPLHF
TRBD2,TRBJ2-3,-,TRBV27,TGTGCCAGCAGTTTATCCTTAGCGGGGGGGGGCCCACGAGATACGCAGTATTTT,CASSLSLAGGGPRDTQYF
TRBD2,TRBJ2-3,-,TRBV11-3,TGTGCCAGCAGCTTAGGTTCGCGGGGGGAAGCAGATACGCAGTATTTT,CASSLGSRGEADTQYF
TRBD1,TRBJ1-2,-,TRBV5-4,TGTGCCAGCAGCTCCCGGGACAGCTATGGTGACTACACCTTC,CASSSRDSYGDYTF
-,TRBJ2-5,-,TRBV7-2,TGTGCCAGCAGCTTAGTGGGAGTAGTCCAAGAGACCCAGTACTTC,CASSLVGVVQETQYF
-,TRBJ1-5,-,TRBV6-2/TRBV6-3,TGTGCCAGCAGTTACCTGGGCTCCGCGCCATATAGCAATCAGCCCCAGCATTTT,CASSYLGSAPYSNQPQHF
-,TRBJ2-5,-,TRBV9,TGTGCCAGCAGCGCGGAACAGGGTTACCAAGAGACCCAGTACTTC,CASSAEQGYQETQYF
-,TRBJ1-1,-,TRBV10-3,TGTGCCATCAGTGGGGGGGACACTGAAGCTTTCTTT,CAISGGDTEAFF